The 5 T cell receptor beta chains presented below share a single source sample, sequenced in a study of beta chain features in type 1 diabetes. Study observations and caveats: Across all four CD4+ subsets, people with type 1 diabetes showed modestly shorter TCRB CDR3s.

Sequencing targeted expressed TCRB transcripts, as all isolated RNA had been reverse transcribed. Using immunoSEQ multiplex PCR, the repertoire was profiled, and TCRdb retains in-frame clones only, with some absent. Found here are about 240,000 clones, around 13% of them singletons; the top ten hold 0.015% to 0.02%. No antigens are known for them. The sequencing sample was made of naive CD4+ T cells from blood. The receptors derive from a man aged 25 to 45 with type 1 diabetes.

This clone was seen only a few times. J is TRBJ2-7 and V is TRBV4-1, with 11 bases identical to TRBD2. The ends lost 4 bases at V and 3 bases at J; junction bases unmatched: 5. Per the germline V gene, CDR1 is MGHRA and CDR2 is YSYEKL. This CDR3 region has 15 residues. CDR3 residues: CASSLGTSGFYEQYF. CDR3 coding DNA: TGCGCCAGCAGCCTCGGGACTAGCGGATTCTACGAGCAGTACTTC.

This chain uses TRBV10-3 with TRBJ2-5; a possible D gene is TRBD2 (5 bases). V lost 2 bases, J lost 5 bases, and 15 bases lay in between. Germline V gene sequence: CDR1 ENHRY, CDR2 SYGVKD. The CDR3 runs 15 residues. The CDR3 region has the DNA TGTGCCATCAGTGAGGTCCAGTTCCCGGGGGAGACCCAGTACTTC. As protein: CAISEVQFPGETQYF.

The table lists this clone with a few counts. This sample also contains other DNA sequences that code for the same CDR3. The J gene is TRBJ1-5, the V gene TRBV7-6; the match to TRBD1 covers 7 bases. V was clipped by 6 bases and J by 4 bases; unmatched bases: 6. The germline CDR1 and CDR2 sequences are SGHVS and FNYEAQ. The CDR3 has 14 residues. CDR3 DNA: TGTGCCAGCAGTTCCGGGACAGTTAATCAGCCCCAGCATTTT. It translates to CASSSGTVNQPQHF.

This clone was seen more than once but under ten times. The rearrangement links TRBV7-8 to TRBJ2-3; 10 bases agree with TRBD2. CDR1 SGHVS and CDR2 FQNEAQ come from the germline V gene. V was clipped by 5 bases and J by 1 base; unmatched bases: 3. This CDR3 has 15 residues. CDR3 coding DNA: TGTGCCAGCAGCCTAGGACTAGCGGGCACAGATACGCAGTATTTT. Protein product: CASSLGLAGTDTQYF.

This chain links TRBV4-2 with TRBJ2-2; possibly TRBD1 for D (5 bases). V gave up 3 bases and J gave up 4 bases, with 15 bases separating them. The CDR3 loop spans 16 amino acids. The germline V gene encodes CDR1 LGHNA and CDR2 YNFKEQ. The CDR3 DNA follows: TGTGCCAGCAGCCATGACTTCCAGGGTTTCACCGGGGAGCTGTTTTTT. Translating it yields CASSHDFQGFTGELFF.